The 2 T cell receptor beta chains below come from one sample, sequenced in a study of CD8 T cells in ankylosing spondylitis. TCRdb recomputed calls from the 5' RACE reads with MiXCR, one row per CDR3 protein. The data contain 250,000 to 400,000 distinct CDR3 sequences, about 9.9% of them seen just once; the ten biggest clones take up about 10%. The material sequenced was blood, either unsorted or a sorted T cell fraction (not recorded which). The receptors were sampled from a female donor with ankylosing spondylitis or in good health (not recorded which).

This clonotype was picked up many times. The rearrangement links TRBV12-3 or TRBV12-4 to TRBJ1-1, with a tentative D call TRBD1 (5 bases). This CDR3 contains 16 residues. Trimming took off 0 bases at V and 1 base at J, with 12 bases between the two ends. CDR3 protein: CASSLAGWGGNTEAFF. The CDR3 DNA reads TGTGCCAGCAGTTTAGCGGGTTGGGGGGGGAACACTGAAGCTTTCTTT.

This clonotype was seen at least ten times. V usage is TRBV6-1 and J usage is TRBJ2-1, with D unresolved. The CDR3 length is 13 residues. Germline V lookup: CDR1 MNHNS, CDR2 SASEGT. V was shortened by 6 bases and J by 5 bases, with 11 bases between the two germline ends. The CDR3 nucleotides read TGTGCCAGCAGGTCTGCTCAGAACAATGAGCAGTTCTTC. Translation: CASRSAQNNEQFF.